This TCR beta chain was observed in a study of molecular identifiers for immune sequencing clone quantification. Overall study: Across replicate runs, RNA obtained from approximately 20,000 or 98,000 naive CD8 cells was divided into five, with four undergoing sequencing.

Sorted naive CD8 T cells, 20,000 to 1,000,000, were sequenced from 10%, 30% or 50% RNA. Germline CDR1 and CDR2: PRHDT and FYEKMQ (reference sequence). V lost 5 bases to trimming and J lost 2 bases, with 20 bases between them. The CDR3 consists of 17 residues. TCRdb recomputed calls from the PCR reads with MiXCR, one row per CDR3 protein. This repertoire shows 40,000 to 45,000 distinct CDR3 sequences, roughly a fifth found once; its top ten account for approximately 1.1%. This clonotype was picked up many times. Sequencing was done on a sample of naive CD8+ T cells from blood, with Jurkat cell RNA spiked in. Subset noted: FACS-sorted CD8+CD4-CCR7+CD45RA+ naive T cells. The TCR was taken from a human donor in good health. Some libraries in this study had Jurkat cell RNA spiked in. This rearrangement joins TRBV13 to TRBJ2-3, with TRBD2 as a possible D gene (6 bases). DNA of the CDR3: TGTGCCAGCAGCCTGAACAATGGCGGGGAGACCACAGATACGCAGTATTTT. As protein: CASSLNNGGETTDTQYF. The full variable domain, with the rest looked up from reference TRBV13 and TRBJ2-3, is AAGVIQSPRHLIKEKRETATLKCYPIPRHDTVYWYQQGPGQDPQFLISFYEKMQSDKGSIPDRFSAQQFSDYHSELNMSSLELGDSALYFCASSLNNGGETTDTQYFGPGTRLTVL.